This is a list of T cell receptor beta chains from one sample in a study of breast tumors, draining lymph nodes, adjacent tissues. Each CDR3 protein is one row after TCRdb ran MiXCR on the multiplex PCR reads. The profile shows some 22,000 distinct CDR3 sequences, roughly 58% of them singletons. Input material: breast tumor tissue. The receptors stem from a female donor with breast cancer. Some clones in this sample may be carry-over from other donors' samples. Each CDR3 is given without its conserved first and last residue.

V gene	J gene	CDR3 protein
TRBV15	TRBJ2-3	ATSPGDSGDTSTDTQY
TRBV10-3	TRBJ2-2	ASSRLGSAGELF
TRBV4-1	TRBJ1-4	ASNRGGNGEKLF
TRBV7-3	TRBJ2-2	ASSWLAGGGTGELF
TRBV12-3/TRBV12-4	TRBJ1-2	ASSWGPKYGYT
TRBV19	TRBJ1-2	ASSIAGQRNYGYT
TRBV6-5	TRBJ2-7	ASSYSADPYEQY
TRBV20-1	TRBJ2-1	SASEGQGSNEQF
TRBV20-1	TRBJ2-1	SATGGTSGVYNEQF
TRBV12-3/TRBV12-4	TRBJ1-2	ASSFGAARQGYT
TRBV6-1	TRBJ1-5	ASSEWGRERGNQPQH
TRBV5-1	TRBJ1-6	ASSIGQGVANSPLH
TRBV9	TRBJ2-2	ASSVALGRTGELF
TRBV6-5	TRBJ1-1	ASSRQTGWANTEAF
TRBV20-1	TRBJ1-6	SAREQGNSPLH
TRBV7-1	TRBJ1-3	ASSAQKSSGNTIY
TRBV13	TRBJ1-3	ASSFRAGTGTSGNTIY
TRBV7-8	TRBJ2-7	ASSYPLGLSYEQY
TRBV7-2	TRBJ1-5	ASSLGLAYSNQPQH
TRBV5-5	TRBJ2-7	ASSLVGGGGYEQY
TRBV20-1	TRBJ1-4	SARDPSKGLF
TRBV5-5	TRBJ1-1	ASSLGSGLMNTEAF
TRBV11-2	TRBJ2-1	ASSKEGGDYNEQF
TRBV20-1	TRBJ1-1	SAMGVGAEAF
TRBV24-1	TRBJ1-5	ATSAGADQPQH
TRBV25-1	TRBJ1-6	ASSESGGTNSPLH
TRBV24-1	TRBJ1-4	ATSDPGTGLEKLF
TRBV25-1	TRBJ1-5	ASLTLSNQPQH
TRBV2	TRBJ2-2	ASSEAETGELF
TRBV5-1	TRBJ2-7	ASSLFGATSYEQY
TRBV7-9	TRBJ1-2	ASSSDSVNYGYT
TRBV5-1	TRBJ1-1	ASSFLTSTEAF
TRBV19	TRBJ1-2	ASSRPSRGYT
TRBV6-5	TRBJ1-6	ASSYGQGGSPLH
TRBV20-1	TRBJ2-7	SARSQTSGTYEQY
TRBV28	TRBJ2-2	ASSLGGLRSGELF
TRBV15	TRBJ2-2	ATSRGSANTGELF
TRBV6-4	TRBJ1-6	ASIERGTASSYNSPLH
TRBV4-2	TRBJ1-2	ASSQPDRGGNYGYT
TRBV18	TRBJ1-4	ASSQRGDSYNEKLF
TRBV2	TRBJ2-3	ASSDLRTDTQY
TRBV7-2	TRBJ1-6	ASSWTYNSPLH
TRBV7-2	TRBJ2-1	ASSLAGQGTNEQF